The source of this TCR beta chain is a study of technical replicates of blood from a handful of donors. Repertoires were generated with immunoSEQ multiplex PCR, while TCRdb's copy carries only in-frame clones and drops some. Here the sample spans roughly 68,000 clones, around nine tenths being singletons. This CDR3 has 15 amino acids. Trimming took off 2 bases at V and 5 bases at J, with 15 bases between the two ends. In germline, CDR1 is LGHNA, CDR2 YSLEER. Sequencing was carried out using PBMCs. This TCR came from a human donor in good health. Some clones in this sample may be carry-over from other donors' samples. The V gene is TRBV4-3, the J gene TRBJ2-5; possible D gene TRBD2, 5 bases. CDR3 amino acids: CASSQTLTTGETQYF. CDR3 in DNA: TGCGCCAGCAGCCAAACTCTAACGACGGGGGAGACCCAGTACTTC.